Listed below are T cell receptor beta chains from one sample, sequenced in a study of cytomegalovirus exposure and HLA in healthy donors. Generated by immunoSEQ multiplex PCR, the TCRdb table keeps only in-frame clones and is missing some. The sample has under 200,000 clones; over 80% are singletons. The sequenced material came from PBMCs. The receptors were gathered from a woman aged 50 to 65 in good health and CMV-seropositive. The CDR3 runs from the conserved cysteine through the conserved F or W. The D gene is left open where the match is weak. Clone size is shown for a subset of rows, as once, few, many or a class of expanded clone.

J | size | V | D | DNA | CDR3
TRBJ1-2 | - | TRBV19 | TRBD1 | TGTGCCAGTAGTAGCGCGGACAGGCTACCTAACTATGGCTACACCTTC | CASSSADRLPNYGYTF
TRBJ2-7 | once | TRBV10-3 | - | TGTGCCATCAGGTTTAGCGACATTTCCTACGAGCAGTACTTC | CAIRFSDISYEQYF
TRBJ2-3 | - | TRBV5-4 | - | TGTGCCAGCAGCTTGGACGGGGGTAGCACAGATACGCAGTATTTT | CASSLDGGSTDTQYF
TRBJ2-7 | - | TRBV6-1 | TRBD2 | TGTGCCAGCAGTGAAGTAACCCAGCCGGGGGGTATGAGGAACGAGCAGTACTTC | CASSEVTQPGGMRNEQYF
TRBJ1-1 | - | TRBV4-1 | - | TGCGCCAGCAGCCAAGGAACAGGGCTGAACACTGAAGCTTTCTTT | CASSQGTGLNTEAFF
TRBJ2-7 | - | TRBV30 | TRBD2 | TGTGCCTGGAGTCCTCCGGGACTAGCGGCTTACGAGCAGTACTTC | CAWSPPGLAAYEQYF
TRBJ1-2 | - | TRBV28 | - | TGTGCCAGCAGTCCGGTAGCCTTTGGAGGCTACACCTTC | CASSPVAFGGYTF
TRBJ2-5 | - | TRBV18 | - | TGTGCCAGCTCACCACTCCTCCAAGAGACCCAGTACTTC | CASSPLLQETQYF
TRBJ1-3 | once | TRBV19 | - | TGTGCCGCACAGGGTATTAATGGAAACACCATATATTTT | CAAQGINGNTIYF
TRBJ1-1 | - | TRBV7-8 | - | TGTGCCAGCAGCATTCAGAGGGGGACTGAAGCTTTCTTT | CASSIQRGTEAFF
TRBJ1-1 | - | TRBV29-1 | - | TGCAGCGCTGAGGGCCAGGGCCCAACTGAAGCTTTCTTT | CSAEGQGPTEAFF
TRBJ2-1 | - | TRBV7-2 | - | TGTGCCAGCAGCTTAGCTAATTCCAATGAGCAGTTCTTC | CASSLANSNEQFF
TRBJ1-1 | - | TRBV7-9 | - | TGTTCCAGCAGCTTATGGGACACGCCAAACACTGAAGCTTTCTTT | CSSSLWDTPNTEAFF
TRBJ2-3 | - | TRBV7-2 | TRBD1 | TGTGCCAGCAGCTGGGACAGAAGCACAGATACGCAGTATTTT | CASSWDRSTDTQYF
TRBJ2-5 | - | TRBV28 | TRBD2 | TGTGCCAGCAGTTTACGGGGGGGCCTAAGTAGGACCCAGTACTTC | CASSLRGGLSRTQYF
TRBJ2-1 | - | TRBV4-3 | - | TGCGCCAGCAGCCAAGATTTGGGGGGATACAATGAGCAGTTCTTC | CASSQDLGGYNEQFF
TRBJ1-4 | - | TRBV6-5 | - | TGTGCCAGCAGTTACTCAGTCGAGGGAACTGAAAAACTGTTTTTT | CASSYSVEGTEKLFF
TRBJ1-2 | - | TRBV7-9 | - | TGTTCCAGCAGCACGCCCGGGACTCATAACTATGGCTACACCTTC | CSSSTPGTHNYGYTF
TRBJ1-2 | few | TRBV6-5 | - | TGTGCCAGCAGGGCGACAGTTAACTATGGCTACACCTTC | CASRATVNYGYTF
TRBJ1-1 | - | TRBV28 | - | TGTGCCAGCAGTGGGGACATCATGAACACTGAAGCTTTCTTT | CASSGDIMNTEAFF
TRBJ2-2 | - | TRBV19 | TRBD2 | TGTGCCAGTAGCAAAGGGACTAGCGGAATCACCGGGGAGCTGTTTTTT | CASSKGTSGITGELFF
TRBJ1-4 | - | TRBV19 | - | TGTGCCAGTAGTATCGGTCAGGTCGGAAAACTGTTTTTT | CASSIGQVGKLFF
TRBJ2-1 | - | TRBV7-2 | - | TGTGCCAGCAGCCCCCCCTATGGTATTGGGTTCTTC | CASSPPYGIGFF
TRBJ1-6 | - | TRBV7-8 | - | TGTGCCAGCAGTCGATCGGGGGGGGGTAGCTCCTATAATTCACCCCTCCACTTT | CASSRSGGGSSYNSPLHF
TRBJ2-3 | few | TRBV9 | TRBD1 | TGTGCCAGCAGCCCACGTCCCGGGACAGGGTTTGATCTAGATACGCAGTATTTT | CASSPRPGTGFDLDTQYF
TRBJ2-7 | - | TRBV4-1 | TRBD2 | TGCGCCAGCAGCCAAGCCCCGACGGGAGGGGTAGTATACGAGCAGTACTTC | CASSQAPTGGVVYEQYF
TRBJ1-4 | - | TRBV11-2 | - | TGTGCCAGCAGCTCGGAAGCTCGGGGGATTGAAAAACTGTTTTTT | CASSSEARGIEKLFF
TRBJ2-1 | - | TRBV5-4 | TRBD2 | TGTGCCAGCAGCGGCGGTGGAACTAGCGGCCCCAATGAGCAGTTCTTC | CASSGGGTSGPNEQFF
TRBJ2-7 | - | TRBV10-3 | TRBD2 | TGTGCCATCAGTCGGGGGGAGGGAAGCTCCTACGAGCAGTACTTC | CAISRGEGSSYEQYF
TRBJ1-1 | - | TRBV6-5 | - | TGTGCCAGCAGTCACGACCGCAGGGATCTTGAAGCTTTCTTT | CASSHDRRDLEAFF
TRBJ2-3 | few | TRBV29-1 | - | TGCAGCGTTGAAGATCCGGAATCCAATAGAGATGACCTAGGTACGCAGTATTTT | CSVEDPESNRDDLGTQYF
TRBJ2-1 | - | TRBV9 | - | TGTGCCAGCAGCGTAGTGTCAGGCCAACGGCGGCAGTTCTTC | CASSVVSGQRRQFF
TRBJ2-3 | - | TRBV18 | TRBD2 | TGTGCCAGCTCACCAAGACTAGCGGTGAGCACAGATACGCAGTATTTT | CASSPRLAVSTDTQYF
TRBJ2-2 | once | TRBV5-5 | TRBD1 | TGTGCCAGCAGCTGGTGGGACAGCTCGAACACCGGGGAGCTGTTTTTT | CASSWWDSSNTGELFF
TRBJ1-1 | - | TRBV9 | - | TGTGCCAGCAGCGTCGATCCGGGGGGGGTGAACACTGAAGCTTTCTTT | CASSVDPGGVNTEAFF
TRBJ2-7 | - | TRBV6-5 | TRBD1 | TGTGCCAGCAGTTTTTCCGGGACAGGGTCCTACGAGCAGTACTTC | CASSFSGTGSYEQYF
TRBJ2-3 | - | TRBV7-3 | - | TGTGCCAGCAGCCAGGCAACCGGTAGCACAGATACGCAGTATTTT | CASSQATGSTDTQYF
TRBJ2-1 | few | TRBV19 | - | TGTGCCAGTAGTCCCCGGGGAGGCCGAACCTACAATGAGCAGTTCTTC | CASSPRGGRTYNEQFF
TRBJ2-7 | - | TRBV30 | - | TGTGCCTGGAGTGTATCAGGGGCGCCCTACGAGCAGTACTTC | CAWSVSGAPYEQYF
TRBJ1-2 | - | TRBV29-1 | TRBD1 | TGCAGCATTGAAAAACCGGGACAGTACTATGGCTACACCTTC | CSIEKPGQYYGYTF
TRBJ2-3 | - | TRBV19 | - | TGTGCCAGTAGTTCTCCCGGGACACTCCTACGATCGCAGTATTTT | CASSSPGTLLRSQYF
TRBJ2-7 | - | TRBV27 | - | TGTGCCAGCAGGCAGGGGTCAGGAGCCTACGAGCAGTACTTC | CASRQGSGAYEQYF
TRBJ1-2 | once | TRBV19 | TRBD1 | TGTGCCAGTAGAAGTTACAGGGGTTATGGCTACACCTTC | CASRSYRGYGYTF
TRBJ1-5 | - | TRBV6-1 | - | TGTGCCAGCAGGCAAGGCTACGCGGGCAATCAGCCCCAGCATTTT | CASRQGYAGNQPQHF
TRBJ2-3 | once | TRBV19 | TRBD1 | TGTGCCAGTAGTATAACAGGGACAGGGGGCACAGATACGCAGTATTTT | CASSITGTGGTDTQYF
TRBJ2-3 | - | TRBV7-2 | - | TGTGCCAGCAGCTGGGGAGCTGCAGATACGCAGTATTTT | CASSWGAADTQYF
TRBJ2-2 | - | TRBV6-6 | - | TGTGCCAGCAGTTACTACGGGACCGGGGAGCTGTTTTTT | CASSYYGTGELFF
TRBJ1-1 | - | TRBV18 | TRBD1 | TGTGCCAGCTCACCAAGGACAGGATTAAACACTGAAGCTTTCTTT | CASSPRTGLNTEAFF